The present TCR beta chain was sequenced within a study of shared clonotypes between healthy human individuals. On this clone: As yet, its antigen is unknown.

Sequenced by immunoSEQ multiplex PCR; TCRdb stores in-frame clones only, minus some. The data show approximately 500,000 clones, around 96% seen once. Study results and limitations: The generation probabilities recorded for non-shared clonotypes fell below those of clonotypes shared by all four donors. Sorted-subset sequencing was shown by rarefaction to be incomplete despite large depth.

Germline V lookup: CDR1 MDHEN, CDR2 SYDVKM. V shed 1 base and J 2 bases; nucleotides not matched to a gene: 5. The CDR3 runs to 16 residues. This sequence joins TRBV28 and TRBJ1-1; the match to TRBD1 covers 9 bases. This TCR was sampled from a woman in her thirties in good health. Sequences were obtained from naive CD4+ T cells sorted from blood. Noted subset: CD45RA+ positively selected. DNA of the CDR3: TGTGCCAGCAGTTTATTGGGACAGGGATCTAACACTGAAGCTTTCTTT. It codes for CASSLLGQGSNTEAFF.